These 21 T cell receptor beta chains originate from one sample sequenced in a study of blood T cell repertoires in COVID-19. Some clones are missing from TCRdb's copy, which holds only in-frame ones; the method was immunoSEQ multiplex PCR. Of roughly 70,000 clones listed, about four fifths are singletons. Material: peripheral blood. The receptors here all came from a human donor in a cohort sampled during active COVID-19.

V usage is TRBV18 and J usage is TRBJ1-1, with D possibly TRBD1 on 6 matching bases. The CDR3 contains 14 residues. CDR1 and CDR2 from the germline V gene are KGHSH and LQKENI. The ends were cut back, 2 bases at V and 6 bases at J, with 13 bases in the middle. CDR3 sequence: CASSPGGGWSEAFF. The CDR3 bases are TGTGCCAGCTCACCAGGGGGCGGATGGTCTGAAGCTTTCTTT. Supplemented by reference TRBV18 and TRBJ1-1, the full variable domain reads NAGVMQNPRHLVRRRGQEARLRCSPMKGHSHVYWYRQLPEEGLKFMVYLQKENIIDESGMPKERFSAEFPKEGPSILRIQQVVRGDSAAYFCASSPGGGWSEAFFGQGTRLTVV.

V and J are TRBV27 and TRBJ2-7; the match to TRBD1 covers 9 bases. The CDR3 totals 13 residues. Germline V CDR1 and CDR2: MNHEY, SMNVEV (reference sequence). V trimming: 8 bases; J trimming: 5 bases; junction bases outside the gene matches: 7. The CDR3 DNA follows: TGTGCCAGCTCTTGGACAGGGGAGGACGAGCAGTACTTC. Translating gives CASSWTGEDEQYF.

This chain links TRBV6-6 with TRBJ2-7, with 8 bases aligning to TRBD2. CDR1 and CDR2 (germline): MNHNY, SVGAGI (reference sequence). The CDR3 is made up of 15 amino acids. The J segment lost 2 bases and the V segment lost 6 bases, leaving 9 bases of the junction unmatched. The CDR3 nucleotides read TGTGCCAGCAGAGACCGTAGCGGGACCACCTACGAGCAGTACTTC. Protein product: CASRDRSGTTYEQYF.

V usage is TRBV6-6 and J usage is TRBJ2-7; 12 bases align to TRBD2. The CDR3 length is 18 residues. From germline, CDR1 is MNHNY and CDR2 SVGAGI (reference sequence). V lost 5 bases to trimming and J lost 1 base; unmatched junction nucleotides: 12. The CDR3 reads CASSPDSPGLAGSYEQYF. CDR3 in DNA: TGTGCCAGCAGTCCGGACAGTCCAGGACTAGCGGGGTCCTACGAGCAGTACTTC.

This rearrangement joins TRBV5-6 to TRBJ2-5; 11 positions agree with TRBD2. Germline V gene data show CDR1 as SGHDT and CDR2 as YYEEEE. This CDR3 has 14 residues. V trimming: 5 bases; J trimming: 2 bases; junction bases outside the gene matches: 2. The CDR3 sequence: CASRLAGGQETQYF. CDR3 nucleotide sequence: TGTGCCAGCAGGTTAGCGGGAGGGCAAGAGACCCAGTACTTC. The whole variable domain, remainder taken from reference TRBV5-6 and TRBJ2-5, is DAGVTQSPTHLIKTRGQQVTLRCSPKSGHDTVSWYQQALGQGPQFIFQYYEEEERQRGNFPDRFSGHQFPNYSSELNVNALLLGDSALYLCASRLAGGQETQYFGPGTRLLVL.

The CDR3 protein is CASSLQGVAGNTIYF. For the CDR3, the DNA is TGCGCCAGCAGCTTGCAGGGGGTCGCTGGAAACACCATATATTTT. The V call is TRBV5-1, the J call TRBJ1-3; TRBD1 aligns across 7 bases. This CDR3 contains 15 residues. In germline, CDR1 is SGHRS, CDR2 YFSETQ. The junction had 3 bases not matched to a gene; V was cut back by 1 base and J by 2 bases.

This sequence joins TRBV6-7 and TRBJ1-1; TRBD1 is a possible D gene (6 bases). TRBV6-7 is filed as an ORF, its function uncertain. V was trimmed by 9 bases and J by 4 bases, leaving 15 bases between them. CDR3 length equals 13 residues. Here the CDR3 reads CASNARGGTEAFF. In nucleotides, the CDR3 is TGTGCCAGTAACGCGAGGGGGGGCACTGAAGCTTTCTTT.

This clone was observed a handful of times. This rearrangement joins TRBV3-1 (or the pseudogene TRBV3-2) to TRBJ1-4; D not certain. The CDR3 has 14 residues. V lost 1 base to trimming and J lost 8 bases, with 11 bases between them. CDR1 is LGHDT, CDR2 YNNKEL, per germline (reference sequence). The CDR3 coding sequence is TGTGCCAGCAGCCAAGTATTCGGGAGAGAAAAACTGTTTTTT. Amino acid sequence: CASSQVFGREKLFF.

The chain joins TRBV4-3 to TRBJ2-7, with TRBD2 matching 7 bases. The V gene end was trimmed by 2 bases and the J gene end by 2 bases; junction bases not matched to a gene: 9. CDR3 length: 16 residues. The V gene's germline CDR1 is LGHNA and CDR2 YSLEER. The chain's CDR3 is CASSQSLSSGPYEQYF. The DNA for the CDR3 is TGCGCCAGCAGCCAATCGTTGTCTAGCGGACCCTACGAGCAGTACTTC.

V usage is TRBV21-1 and J usage is TRBJ2-4; TRBD2, the D gene given by the table, was not confirmed from the DNA. TRBV21-1 is a recognized pseudogene. The length of the CDR3 is 18 residues. This CDR3 is CASSKKLAGELAKNIQYF. The CDR3 region has the DNA TGTGCCAGCAGCAAAAAACTAGCGGGAGAGCTAGCCAAAAACATTCAGTACTTC.

This chain uses TRBV29-1 with TRBJ1-3, with no clear D. Per the germline V gene, CDR1 is SQVTM and CDR2 is ANQGSEA. The CDR3 contains 14 residues. Deletions cut 7 bases from V and 0 bases from J, with 13 bases between. CDR3 amino acids: CSASQSNSGNTIYF. For the CDR3, the DNA is TGCAGCGCATCCCAATCCAACTCTGGAAACACCATATATTTT.

This clone has more than one count but fewer than ten. The V call is TRBV5-1, the J call TRBJ2-7; no firm D call. Trimming took off 1 base at V and 4 bases at J, with 9 bases between the two ends. Per germline, CDR1 SGHRS and CDR2 YFSETQ. This CDR3 has 13 amino acids. The CDR3 DNA follows: TGCGCCAGCAGCTTGAACAGATTATACGAGCAGTACTTC. Its translation is CASSLNRLYEQYF. The whole variable domain, filled in from reference TRBV5-1 and TRBJ2-7, reads KAGVTQTPRYLIKTRGQQVTLSCSPISGHRSVSWYQQTPGQGLQFLFEYFSETQRNKGNFPGRFSGRQFSNSRSEMNVSTLELGDSALYLCASSLNRLYEQYFGPGTRLTVT.

The CDR3 protein is CASSRSGNNEQFF. CDR3 sequence (DNA): TGTGCCAGCAGCCGATCGGGAAACAATGAGCAGTTCTTC. The chain links TRBV6-2 or TRBV6-3 to TRBJ2-1; TRBD2 might be the D (5 bases). CDR1 is MNHEY, CDR2 SVGEGT, per germline. Trimming stripped 6 bases from V and 5 bases from J, with 11 bases between. This CDR3 is 13 amino acids long.

The chain is built from TRBV5-4 and TRBJ2-7, with 7 bases matching TRBD1. CDR3 length equals 15 residues. V lost 4 bases to trimming and J lost 5 bases; unmatched junction nucleotides: 12. Germline V lookup: CDR1 SGHNT, CDR2 YYREEE (reference sequence). The CDR3, as DNA: TGTGCCAGCAGCCGAATCATCGACAGGGCCCACGAGCAGTACTTC. Its protein is CASSRIIDRAHEQYF.

The V call is TRBV6-4, the J call TRBJ2-2; D ambiguous. This CDR3 has 15 amino acids. Germline V gene lookup returns CDR1 MRHNA and CDR2 SNTAGT. Trimming stripped 7 bases from V and 4 bases from J, with 16 bases between. CDR3 region: CASKMSSLSTGELFF. The CDR3 nucleotides are TGTGCCAGCAAGATGTCCTCCTTGAGCACCGGGGAGCTGTTTTTT.

This clone showed up many times. The chain is built from TRBV4-3 and TRBJ1-4; 9 nucleotides agree with TRBD1. This CDR3 comprises 15 residues. Trimming took 5 bases from V and 5 from J; bases not matched to a gene: 6. The germline CDR1 and CDR2 sequences are LGHNA and YSLEER. Here the CDR3 DNA reads TGCGCCAGCAGCTACTGGACAGGGGACAATGAAAAACTGTTTTTT. It is translated as CASSYWTGDNEKLFF.

This chain connects TRBV3-1 (or the pseudogene TRBV3-2) to TRBJ1-4; TRBD1 might be the D (5 bases). Trimming took off 6 bases at V and 7 bases at J, with 15 bases between the two ends. This CDR3 is 14 amino acids long. Germline lookup yields CDR1 LGHDT and CDR2 YNNKEL (reference sequence). CDR3 loop: CASSDGKRGEKLFF. CDR3 bases: TGTGCCAGCAGTGACGGAAAAAGGGGTGAAAAACTGTTTTTT.

The rearrangement links TRBV14 to TRBJ1-5, with TRBD1 as a possible D gene (5 bases). Deletions cut 4 bases from V and 6 bases from J, with 7 bases between. The germline V gene has CDR1 SGHDN and CDR2 FVKESK. The CDR3 is made up of 12 amino acids. The CDR3 sequence is CASSRGGQPQHF. For the CDR3, the DNA is TGTGCCAGCAGCCGGGGGGGTCAGCCCCAGCATTTT.

The chain is built from TRBV15 and TRBJ2-7, with D perhaps TRBD2 (6 bases). Trimming shortened V by 0 bases and J by 4 bases, and 7 bases separated the two germline ends. There are 13 residues in the CDR3. CDR1 LNHNV and CDR2 YYDKDF come from the germline V gene (reference sequence). The CDR3 reads CATSRDGGYEQYF. DNA for the CDR3: TGTGCCACCAGCAGAGATGGAGGGTACGAGCAGTACTTC.

The rearrangement uses TRBV6-2 or TRBV6-3 and TRBJ2-2, with 11 bases fitting TRBD2. Unmatched junction bases numbered 4, after V lost 2 bases and J lost 8 bases. The CDR3 is 15 residues long. The germline CDR1 and CDR2 sequences are MNHEY and SVGEGT. This chain's CDR3 is CASSYETSGMGELFF. CDR3 in DNA: TGTGCCAGCAGTTACGAGACTAGCGGGATGGGGGAGCTGTTTTTT.

This clone came up once. The gene calls are TRBV27 and TRBJ2-1; TRBD1 aligns across 11 bases. Germline values: CDR1 MNHEY, CDR2 SMNVEV (reference sequence). The CDR3 loop spans 16 amino acids. V dropped 2 bases and J dropped 8; count of bases not matched to a gene: 8. CDR3 region: CASSLSGQGAIDEQFF. CDR3 DNA: TGTGCCAGCAGTTTAAGTGGACAGGGGGCCATCGATGAGCAGTTCTTC.